A single sample gave rise to the 5 T cell receptor beta chains below, sequenced in a study of circulating and synovial CD4+ cells in juvenile arthritis. The repertoire was sequenced with immunoSEQ multiplex PCR; TCRdb's copy has only in-frame clones and lacks some. Of 35,000 or so clones in the sample, about 95% were seen once. The sequenced material came from CD4+ T cells from blood. The receptor set was obtained from a human donor with juvenile idiopathic arthritis.

Details on this clone: The junction does not match germline at one end; this may be a read error. Other DNA sequences from this sample encode an identical CDR3 as well. This sequence joins TRBV19 and TRBJ1-6; 7 positions agree with TRBD1. This CDR3 has 14 amino acids. The V gene's germline CDR1 is LNHDA and CDR2 SQIVND (reference sequence). CDR3 nucleotides: TGTGCCAGTAGTATGGGACAGAGTAATTCCCCCCTCCACTTT. As protein: CASSMGQSNSPLHF.

This sequence joins TRBV19 and TRBJ1-5; D not certain. Per the germline V gene, CDR1 is LNHDA and CDR2 is SQIVND (reference sequence). V was trimmed by 3 bases and J by 1 base, leaving 22 bases between them. The CDR3 sequence is 19 residues long. CDR3: CASSILRGVRVGSNQPQHF. DNA of the CDR3: TGTGCCAGTAGTATTCTTCGGGGAGTCCGGGTAGGGAGCAATCAGCCCCAGCATTTT.

The J gene is TRBJ2-5, the V gene TRBV6-5; 12 positions agree with TRBD1. Matching the DNA end better, TRBJ2-7 makes the J call doubtful. CDR1 and CDR2 (germline): MNHEY, SVGAGI. The CDR3 is 15 amino acids. CDR3 sequence: CASTRGQGAADEQYF. The CDR3 DNA is TGTGCCAGCACCCGGGGACAGGGGGCGGCCGACGAGCAGTACTTC.

The chain uses TRBV7-2 and TRBJ2-7; tentative D call: TRBD1 (5 bases). V lost 1 base and J 1 base, leaving 8 bases between the germline ends. The CDR3 loop spans 14 amino acids. Germline CDR1 and CDR2: SGHTA and FQGNSA. CDR3 DNA sequence: TGTGCCAGCAGCTTAGTCCCAGGGTCCTACGAGCAGTACTTC. Amino acids: CASSLVPGSYEQYF. The full variable domain, with the rest looked up from reference TRBV7-2 and TRBJ2-7, is GAGVSQSPSNKVTEKGKDVELRCDPISGHTALYWYRQSLGQGLEFLIYFQGNSAPDKSGLPSDRFSAERTGGSVSTLTIQRTQQEDSAVYLCASSLVPGSYEQYFGPGTRLTVT.

This clone has only one observation. V and J are TRBV15 and TRBJ2-1, with D possibly TRBD2 on 6 matching bases. Germline CDR1 is LNHNV and CDR2 is YYDKDF (reference sequence). The CDR3 runs 19 residues. V was clipped by 1 base and J by 5 bases, with 24 bases between them. The CDR3 DNA reads as TGTGCCACCAGCAGAGGAGGGACCGGGGGACTTACGAGGAACAATGAGCAGTTCTTC. Protein: CATSRGGTGGLTRNNEQFF.